The following is a T cell receptor beta chain sequence with its context. No antigen is known for it. These data are taken from a study of OX40 agonist ivuxolimab in advanced cancers. Study in general: Past anti-PD-1, anti-PD-L1 or anti-CTLA-4 therapy was accepted, and roughly 40% had received some. Overall study findings and caveats: A proportion of nonresponders additionally exhibited low normalized T-cell clonal expansion.

V dropped 1 base and J dropped 2; count of bases not matched to a gene: 10. CDR1 SGHVS and CDR2 FQNEAQ come from the germline V gene. The CDR3 extends over 19 amino acids. The protocol was immunoSEQ multiplex PCR, while the TCRdb copy is restricted to in-frame clones and leaves out a portion. The table has about 64,000 clones, approximately 89% seen once; the top ten hold approximately 0.44%. Here the sequenced sample was CD4+ or CD8+ T cells sorted from blood, taken in a trial of the OX40 agonist ivuxolimab. This sequence joins TRBV7-8 and TRBJ2-1; 11 positions agree with TRBD2. The clonotype originates from an adult with an advanced solid tumor such as melanoma, head and neck, liver or kidney cancer. CDR3 region: CASSLEPGTSGPPYNEQFF. CDR3 nucleotide sequence: TGTGCCAGCAGCTTAGAGCCCGGGACTAGCGGCCCCCCCTACAATGAGCAGTTCTTC.